These T cell receptor beta chains were read from a single sample in a study of STAT5B mutations in CD4+ large granular lymphocyte leukemia. This table comes from immunoSEQ multiplex PCR, and its TCRdb copy is limited to in-frame clones, with some not included. Seen here are over 25,000 clones, approximately 80% observed once, and the top ten hold 4.4%. The sequenced sample consisted of CD4+ T cells from blood buffy coats. These TCRs come from a human donor in good health. CDR3s include the opening cysteine and the closing phenylalanine or tryptophan. Rows give clone size only sometimes, using once, few, many, or a class for an expanded clone.

v_call	clone_size	j_call	cdr3_aa
TRBV7-2	-	TRBJ2-5	CASSLALWGGRETQYF
TRBV5-1	-	-	CASSSGTGGIYEQYF
TRBV30	-	TRBJ1-4	CAWSVVGGAEKLFF
TRBV28	-	TRBJ2-3	CASSSNSATRADTQYF
TRBV2	-	TRBJ2-1	CASSGLGDEQFF
TRBV5-4	once	TRBJ1-2	CASSLPPGVGYGYTF
TRBV10-1	once	TRBJ2-5	CASSPGQGGETQYF
TRBV28	-	TRBJ1-4	CASSFPAGNEKLFF
TRBV5-6	-	TRBJ1-1	CASSATGRGTEAFF
TRBV28	-	TRBJ2-7	CASSLTESGEQYF
TRBV28	-	TRBJ2-2	CASSLFTSGSSGGELFF
TRBV19	-	TRBJ2-2	CASSMAGQGTGRPTGELFF